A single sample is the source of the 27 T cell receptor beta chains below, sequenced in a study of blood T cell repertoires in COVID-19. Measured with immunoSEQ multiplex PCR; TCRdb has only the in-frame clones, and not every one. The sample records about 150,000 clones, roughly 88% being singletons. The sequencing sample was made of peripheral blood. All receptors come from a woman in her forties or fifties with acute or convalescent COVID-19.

This CDR3 is CASSQGGRPGQPQHF. The CDR3 DNA follows: TGTGCCAGCAGCCAAGGTGGGAGGCCAGGGCAGCCCCAGCATTTT. The rearrangement uses TRBV3-1 (or the pseudogene TRBV3-2) and TRBJ1-5; a possible D gene is TRBD1 (5 bases). The CDR3 totals 15 residues. Deletions cut 1 base from V and 7 bases from J, with 14 bases between. CDR1 is LGHDT, CDR2 YNNKEL, per germline (reference sequence).

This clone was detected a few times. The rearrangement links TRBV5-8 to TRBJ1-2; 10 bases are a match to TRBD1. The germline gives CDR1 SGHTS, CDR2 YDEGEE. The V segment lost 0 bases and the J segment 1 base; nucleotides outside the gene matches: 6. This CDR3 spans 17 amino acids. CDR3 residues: CASSLALGTGVNYGYTF. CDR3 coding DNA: TGTGCCAGCAGCTTGGCTCTTGGGACAGGGGTTAACTATGGCTACACCTTC.

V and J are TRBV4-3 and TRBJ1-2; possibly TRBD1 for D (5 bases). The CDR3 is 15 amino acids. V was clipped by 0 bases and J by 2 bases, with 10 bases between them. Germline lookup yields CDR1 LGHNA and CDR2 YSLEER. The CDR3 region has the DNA TGCGCCAGCAGCCAAGATAGAAGGGGCAACTATGGCTACACCTTC. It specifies CASSQDRRGNYGYTF.

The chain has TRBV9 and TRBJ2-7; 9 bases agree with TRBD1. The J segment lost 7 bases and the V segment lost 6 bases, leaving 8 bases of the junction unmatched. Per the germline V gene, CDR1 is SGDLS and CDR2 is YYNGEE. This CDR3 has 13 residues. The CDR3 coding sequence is TGTGCCAGCACGTCCCGACAGGGGGGAGAGCAGTACTTC. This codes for CASTSRQGGEQYF.

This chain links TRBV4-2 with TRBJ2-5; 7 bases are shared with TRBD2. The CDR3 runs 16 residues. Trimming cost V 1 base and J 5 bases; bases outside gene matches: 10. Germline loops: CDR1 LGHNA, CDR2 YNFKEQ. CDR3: CASSQGGREELETQYF. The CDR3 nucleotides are TGTGCCAGCAGCCAAGGGGGCCGGGAGGAGTTGGAGACCCAGTACTTC.

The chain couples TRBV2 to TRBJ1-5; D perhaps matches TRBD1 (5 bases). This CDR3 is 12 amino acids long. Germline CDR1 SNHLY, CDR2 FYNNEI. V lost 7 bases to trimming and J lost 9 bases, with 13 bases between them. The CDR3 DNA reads TGTGCCAGCAAGGCCAGCGGGGGGCCCCAGCATTTT. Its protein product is CASKASGGPQHF.

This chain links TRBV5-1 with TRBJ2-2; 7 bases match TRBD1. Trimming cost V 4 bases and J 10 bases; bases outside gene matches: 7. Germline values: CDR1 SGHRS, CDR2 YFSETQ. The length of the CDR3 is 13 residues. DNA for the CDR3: TGCGCCAGCAGCAGAACCGGGACAGAGGAGCTGTTTTTT. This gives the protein CASSRTGTEELFF.

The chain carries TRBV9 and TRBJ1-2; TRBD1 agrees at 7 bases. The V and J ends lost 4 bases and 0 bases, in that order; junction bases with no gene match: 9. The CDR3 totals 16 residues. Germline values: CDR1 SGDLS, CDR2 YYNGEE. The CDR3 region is CASSLTGQGANYGYTF. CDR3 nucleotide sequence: TGTGCCAGCAGCCTTACAGGTCAGGGGGCTAACTATGGCTACACCTTC.

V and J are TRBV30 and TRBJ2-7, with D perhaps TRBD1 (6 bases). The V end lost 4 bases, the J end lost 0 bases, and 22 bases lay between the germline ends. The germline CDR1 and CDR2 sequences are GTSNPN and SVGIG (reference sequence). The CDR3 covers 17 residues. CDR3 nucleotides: TGTGCCTGGACGGCCAGGGGTACTGCGAGGAGCTCCTACGAGCAGTACTTC. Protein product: CAWTARGTARSSYEQYF.

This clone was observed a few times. CDR3 bases: TGCGCCAGCGGCAGGGGTAATACGCAGTATTTT. Protein sequence: CASGRGNTQYF. The chain employs TRBV4-3 and TRBJ2-3; a weak D match, TRBD1 (6 bases). Germline CDR1 is LGHNA and CDR2 is YSLEER. CDR3 size: 11 residues. Trimming cost V 8 bases and J 7 bases, with 10 bases left between them.

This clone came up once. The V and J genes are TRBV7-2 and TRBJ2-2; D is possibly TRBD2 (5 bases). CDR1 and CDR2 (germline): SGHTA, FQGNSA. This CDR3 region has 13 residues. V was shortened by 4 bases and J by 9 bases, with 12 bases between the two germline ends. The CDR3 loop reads CASSSGVRRELFF. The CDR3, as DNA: TGTGCCAGCAGCTCCGGGGTCCGGAGGGAGCTGTTTTTT.

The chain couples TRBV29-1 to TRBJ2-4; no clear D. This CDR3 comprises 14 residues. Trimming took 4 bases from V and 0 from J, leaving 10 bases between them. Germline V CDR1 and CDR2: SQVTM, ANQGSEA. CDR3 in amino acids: CSVGTRVAKNIQYF. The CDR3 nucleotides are TGCAGCGTTGGCACGAGAGTAGCCAAAAACATTCAGTACTTC.

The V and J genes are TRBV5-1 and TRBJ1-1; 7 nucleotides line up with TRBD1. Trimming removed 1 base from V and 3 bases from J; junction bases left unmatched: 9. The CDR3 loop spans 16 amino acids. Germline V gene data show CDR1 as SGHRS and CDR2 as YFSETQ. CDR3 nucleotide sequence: TGCGCCAGCAGCTTGAATACAGGGGTGGGGCACACTGAAGCTTTCTTT. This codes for CASSLNTGVGHTEAFF.

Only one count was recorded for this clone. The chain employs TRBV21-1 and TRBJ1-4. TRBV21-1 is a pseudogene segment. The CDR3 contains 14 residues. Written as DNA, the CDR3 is TGTGCCAGCAGCACAGAGAGGGAGGACGAAAAACTGTTTTTT. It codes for CASSTEREDEKLFF.

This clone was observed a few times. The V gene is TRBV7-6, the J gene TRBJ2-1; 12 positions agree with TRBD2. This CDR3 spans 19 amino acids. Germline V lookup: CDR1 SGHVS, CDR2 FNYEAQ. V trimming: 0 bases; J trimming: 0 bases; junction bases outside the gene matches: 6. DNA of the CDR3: TGTGCCAGCAGCTTAGCGTTTACTAGCGGGGGGAGCTCCTACAATGAGCAGTTCTTC. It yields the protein CASSLAFTSGGSSYNEQFF.

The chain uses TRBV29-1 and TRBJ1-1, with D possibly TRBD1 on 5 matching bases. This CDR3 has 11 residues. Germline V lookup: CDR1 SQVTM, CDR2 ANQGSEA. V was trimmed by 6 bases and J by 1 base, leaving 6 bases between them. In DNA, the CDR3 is TGCAGCGTCCAGGGGAACACTGAAGCTTTCTTT. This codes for CSVQGNTEAFF.

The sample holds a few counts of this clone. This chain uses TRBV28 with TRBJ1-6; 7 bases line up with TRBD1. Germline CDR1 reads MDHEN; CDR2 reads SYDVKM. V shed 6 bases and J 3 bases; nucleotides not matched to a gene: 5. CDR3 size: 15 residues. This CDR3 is CASSGGTDYNSPLHF. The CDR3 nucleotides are TGTGCCAGCAGCGGCGGGACAGACTATAATTCACCCCTCCACTTT.

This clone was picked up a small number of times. As DNA, the CDR3 is TGTGCCAGCAGCTTAATGGGGGCTCGGACTAATGAAAAACTGTTTTTT. This sequence encodes CASSLMGARTNEKLFF. The chain links TRBV7-2 to TRBJ1-4; possibly TRBD1 for D (6 bases). CDR1 and CDR2 (germline): SGHTA, FQGNSA. The CDR3 extends over 16 amino acids. Trimming removed 2 bases from V and 2 bases from J, with 12 bases in between.

In nucleotides, the CDR3 is TGTGCCAGCACCGAGCGCGTAGCGGGGGGATCCTACAATGAGCAGTTCTTC. Translation gives CASTERVAGGSYNEQFF. The chain joins TRBV28 to TRBJ2-1; 10 positions agree with TRBD2. CDR3 length: 17 residues. Germline CDR1 and CDR2: MDHEN and SYDVKM. V lost 7 bases and J lost 1; bases outside the gene matches: 10. The complete variable domain, with remaining parts taken from reference TRBV28 and TRBJ2-1, reads DVKVTQSSRYLVKRTGEKVFLECVQDMDHENMFWYRQDPGLGLRLIYFSYDVKMKEKGDIPEGYSVSREKKERFSLILESASTNQTSMYLCASTERVAGGSYNEQFFGPGTRLTVL.

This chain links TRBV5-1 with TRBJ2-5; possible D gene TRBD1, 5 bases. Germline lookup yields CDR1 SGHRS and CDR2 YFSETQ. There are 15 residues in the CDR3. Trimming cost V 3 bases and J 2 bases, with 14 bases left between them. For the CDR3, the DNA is TGCGCCAGCAGCTGGGGCGACAACAGACAAGAGACCCAGTACTTC. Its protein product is CASSWGDNRQETQYF.

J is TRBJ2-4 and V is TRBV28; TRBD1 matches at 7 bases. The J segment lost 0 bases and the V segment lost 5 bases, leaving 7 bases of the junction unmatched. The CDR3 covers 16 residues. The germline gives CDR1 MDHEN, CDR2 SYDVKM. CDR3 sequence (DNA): TGTGCCAGCAGTCCCCCGGGGACAGTAGCCAAAAACATTCAGTACTTC. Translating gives CASSPPGTVAKNIQYF.

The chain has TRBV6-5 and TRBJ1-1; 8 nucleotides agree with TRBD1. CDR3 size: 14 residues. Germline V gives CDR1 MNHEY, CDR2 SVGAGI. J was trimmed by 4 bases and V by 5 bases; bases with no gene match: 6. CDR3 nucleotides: TGTGCCAGCAGTACAGGGGGTTTAGTCACTGAAGCTTTCTTT. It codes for CASSTGGLVTEAFF.

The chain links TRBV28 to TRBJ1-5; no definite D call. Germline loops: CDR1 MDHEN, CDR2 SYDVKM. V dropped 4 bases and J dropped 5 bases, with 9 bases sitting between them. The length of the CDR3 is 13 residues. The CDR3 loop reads CASSSVVDQPQHF. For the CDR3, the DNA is TGTGCCAGCAGTTCGGTTGTTGATCAGCCCCAGCATTTT.

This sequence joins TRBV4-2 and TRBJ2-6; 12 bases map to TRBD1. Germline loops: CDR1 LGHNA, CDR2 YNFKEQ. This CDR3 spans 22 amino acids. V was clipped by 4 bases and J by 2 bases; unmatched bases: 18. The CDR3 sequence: CASSRRGQGAITSFAGANVLTF. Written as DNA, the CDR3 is TGTGCCAGCAGCCGCCGGGGACAGGGGGCGATCACTAGTTTCGCTGGGGCCAACGTCCTGACTTTC.

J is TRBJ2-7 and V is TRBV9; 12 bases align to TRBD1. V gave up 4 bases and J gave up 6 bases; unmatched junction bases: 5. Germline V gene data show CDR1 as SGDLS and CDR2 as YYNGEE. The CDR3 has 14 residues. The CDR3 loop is CASSPGTGGLEQYF. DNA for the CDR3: TGTGCCAGCAGCCCCGGGACAGGGGGCCTCGAGCAGTACTTC.

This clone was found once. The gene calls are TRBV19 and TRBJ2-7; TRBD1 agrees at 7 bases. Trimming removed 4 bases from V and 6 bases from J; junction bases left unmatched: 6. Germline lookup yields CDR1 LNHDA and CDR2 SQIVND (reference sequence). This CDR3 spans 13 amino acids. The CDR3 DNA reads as TGTGCCAGTAGTACGGGACAGTTTGGCGAGCAGTACTTC. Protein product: CASSTGQFGEQYF.

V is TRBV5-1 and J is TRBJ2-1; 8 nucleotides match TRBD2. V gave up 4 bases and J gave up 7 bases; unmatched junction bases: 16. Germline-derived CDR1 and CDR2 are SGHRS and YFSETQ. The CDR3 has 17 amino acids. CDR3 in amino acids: CASSPDPGLGGRNEQFF. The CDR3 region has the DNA TGCGCCAGCAGCCCCGACCCGGGACTAGGCGGCCGGAATGAGCAGTTCTTC.